This T cell receptor (beta chain) comes out of a study of blood T cells in healthy people across ages. Study conclusions and caveats: Conclusively comparing naive with antigen-experienced cells was impossible with unsorted PBMCs.

Comments on this clonotype: Its cognate antigen is unknown. A much larger clone lies one base from this, so it may be a read error.

Every donor provided roughly 10 milliliters of peripheral blood. Next came a second PCR, run for about 6 to 12 cycles, which used a sample-barcoded 5' primer along with a J-beta primer mix. Tags on each cDNA molecule came from a template-switch adaptor with 12 random nucleotides. CDR3-containing paired-end reads numbering at least 3 million came from each sample. In TCRdb, the 5' RACE reads were re-called with MiXCR into one record per CDR3 protein. The sample records 660,000 or so distinct CDR3 sequences, under 65% being singletons. From germline, CDR1 is MNHEY and CDR2 SVGEGT. The CDR3 is made up of 13 amino acids.

The V call is TRBV6-2 or TRBV6-3, the J call TRBJ2-2, with D perhaps matching TRBD2 (6 bases). The clonotype originates from a man aged 55 to 70 in good health. Sequencing used blood. CDR3 bases: TGTGCCAGCATACGAGACCGATACGGGGGGCTGTTTTTT. It codes for CASIRDRYGGLFF.